This entry concerns a single T cell receptor beta chain. As yet, its antigen is unknown. The CDR3 runs to 14 residues. Germline values: CDR1 KGHSH, CDR2 LQKENI. V was shortened by 3 bases and J by 5 bases, with 11 bases between the two germline ends. TCRdb reanalysed the 5' RACE reads using MiXCR and keeps one entry per CDR3 protein. Of about 220,000 distinct CDR3 sequences listed, approximately 8.3% are singletons. The entry originates in a study of identical twins. Study-level results: Beta out-of-frame sequences showed weaker excess sharing between twins.

These data also featured in a second study, about yellow fever vaccine responses in identical twins.

This TCR was sampled from a woman between 18 and 30 years old in good health. Sample: memory (CD45RO+) T cells sorted from blood. The V gene is TRBV18, the J gene TRBJ2-1, with D maybe TRBD1 (6 bases). CDR3 amino acids: CASSPQGLNNEQFF. DNA for the CDR3: TGTGCCAGCTCACCCCAGGGGCTTAACAATGAGCAGTTCTTC.